This TCR beta chain was recorded in a study of PD-L1 blockade in urothelial cancer. About the study: Blood was evaluated 3 weeks (second dose) and 6 weeks after therapy began.

Profiling relied on immunoSEQ multiplex PCR, and the TCRdb table lists in-frame clones only, not all of them. The table includes some 120,000 clones, around 89% detected once. Between the trimmed V and J ends, which lost 2 bases and 4 bases, there was a span of 13 bases. Germline V CDR1 and CDR2: SGDLS, YYNGEE. The CDR3 totals 16 residues. Documented time point: peripheral blood 6 weeks after treatment start. Samples spanned pretreatment and treatment, with 1 to 8 time points per patient. This chain joins TRBV9 and TRBJ2-6; D perhaps matches TRBD1 (7 bases). The sequencing used PBMCs, collected around atezolizumab (anti-PD-L1) treatment. The clonotype originates from a man aged 55 to 70 with urothelial cancer. CDR3 nucleotide sequence: TGTGCCAGCAGCGTCAGGGGGGATCCGGGGGCCAACGTCCTGACTTTC. Translation gives CASSVRGDPGANVLTF.